The sequence of this T cell receptor (beta chain) was determined in a study of cytomegalovirus exposure and HLA in healthy donors. The CDR3 loop spans 12 amino acids. Germline CDR1 is SNHLY and CDR2 is FYNNEI. The V end was cut by 10 bases, the J end by 3 bases, with 12 bases between. Using immunoSEQ multiplex PCR, the repertoire was profiled, and TCRdb retains in-frame clones only, with some absent. The table records tens of thousands of clones, approximately 95% of them present only once. The donors were part of the validation cohort, which consisted of about 120 subjects and was separate from the first cohort of 666 subjects.

V is TRBV2 and J is TRBJ1-2; weak D call: TRBD1 (5 bases). Specimen: PBMCs. The sequence derives from a man aged 18 to 29 in good health and CMV-seropositive. CDR3 protein: CATTFRDYGYTF. CDR3 in DNA: TGTGCCACCACCTTCAGGGACTATGGCTACACCTTC.